What follows are 19 T cell receptor beta chains derived from one specimen sequenced in a study of blood T cell repertoires in COVID-19. Assay: immunoSEQ multiplex PCR; the TCRdb copy retains only in-frame clones and omits some. This sample has some 250,000 clones; over 75% occur once, and the top ten carry approximately 0.8%. Input material: peripheral blood. These receptor sequences come from a woman under 40 with acute or convalescent COVID-19.

The gene calls are TRBV7-8 and TRBJ2-2, with TRBD2 matching 7 bases. The CDR3 totals 13 residues. V shed 6 bases and J 7 bases; nucleotides not matched to a gene: 5. Germline values: CDR1 SGHVS, CDR2 FQNEAQ. The CDR3 DNA reads TGTGCCAGCAGTCGCGGGAGTAGCGGGGAGCTGTTTTTT. Its protein is CASSRGSSGELFF.

This rearrangement joins TRBV19 to TRBJ1-4; 7 nucleotides match TRBD1. V dropped 5 bases and J dropped 5; count of bases not matched to a gene: 8. Germline loops: CDR1 LNHDA, CDR2 SQIVND (reference sequence). The CDR3 totals 15 residues. CDR3 loop: CASSATGVANEKLFF. In DNA form, the CDR3 reads TGTGCCAGTAGTGCAACAGGGGTCGCGAATGAAAAACTGTTTTTT.

The rearrangement joins TRBV7-9 to TRBJ2-7; TRBD2 aligns across 12 bases. The V and J ends lost 1 base and 2 bases, in that order; junction bases with no gene match: 6. Germline V gene data show CDR1 as SEHNR and CDR2 as FQNEAQ (reference sequence). The CDR3 totals 17 residues. Written as DNA, the CDR3 is TGTGCCAGCAGCTTAGACAAACCTAGCGGGAGGGCCTACGAGCAGTACTTC. This gives the protein CASSLDKPSGRAYEQYF.

The chain's CDR3 is CSASAPVYNEQFF. The DNA of the CDR3 is TGCAGTGCTAGTGCACCAGTCTACAATGAGCAGTTCTTC. V is TRBV20-1 and J is TRBJ2-1; D gene uncertain. The CDR3 runs 13 residues. V lost 3 bases, J lost 3 bases, and 9 bases lay in between. Germline V CDR1 and CDR2: DFQATT, SNEGSKA (reference sequence).

This chain links TRBV30 with TRBJ2-5; weak D call: TRBD1 (5 bases). The CDR3 runs 14 residues. The germline CDR1 and CDR2 sequences are GTSNPN and SVGIG (reference sequence). Trimming stripped 4 bases from V and 5 bases from J, with 17 bases between. The CDR3 spells CAWTGPTSGETQYF. The CDR3, as DNA: TGTGCCTGGACAGGGCCCACGTCGGGTGAGACCCAGTACTTC.

In its sample, this clone was seen once. The V and J genes are TRBV7-2 and TRBJ2-7; TRBD2 is a possible D gene (5 bases). Germline V gene sequence: CDR1 SGHTA, CDR2 FQGNSA. The length of the CDR3 is 16 residues. V was clipped by 5 bases and J by 4 bases, with 21 bases between them. The chain's CDR3 is CASSKPAGISGYEQYF. CDR3 bases: TGTGCCAGCAGCAAACCAGCCGGGATCTCAGGTTACGAGCAGTACTTC. The full variable domain, its missing parts supplied by reference TRBV7-2 and TRBJ2-7, is GAGVSQSPSNKVTEKGKDVELRCDPISGHTALYWYRQSLGQGLEFLIYFQGNSAPDKSGLPSDRFSAERTGGSVSTLTIQRTQQEDSAVYLCASSKPAGISGYEQYFGPGTRLTVT.

The rearrangement uses TRBV12-5 and TRBJ2-2, with 8 bases lining up with TRBD2. The V gene end was trimmed by 4 bases and the J gene end by 2 bases; junction bases not matched to a gene: 9. The length of the CDR3 is 17 residues. In germline, CDR1 is LGHNT, CDR2 FRNRAP. The CDR3 coding sequence is TGTGCTAGTGGTTATGTAGCGGGGAGAGGTAACACCGGGGAGCTGTTTTTT. Amino acids: CASGYVAGRGNTGELFF.

This clone was seen more than once but under ten times. The CDR3: CASKRGSDYEQYF. For the CDR3, the DNA is TGCGCCAGCAAGCGGGGCAGCGACTACGAGCAGTACTTC. The rearrangement uses TRBV10-2 and TRBJ2-7; the match to TRBD2 covers 7 bases. The trim removed 7 bases at V and 3 bases at J, leaving 6 bases unmatched. The CDR3 sequence is 13 residues long. Germline loops: CDR1 WSHSY, CDR2 SAAADI.

V gene TRBV7-3 combines with J gene TRBJ2-1; 13 bases match TRBD2. The CDR3 loop spans 14 amino acids. V gave up 8 bases and J gave up 7 bases; unmatched junction bases: 5. CDR1 and CDR2 from the germline V gene are SGHTA and FQGTGA. As DNA, the CDR3 is TGTGCCAGCGGGGCGACTAGCGGGGGGAATGAGCAGTTCTTC. Translation gives CASGATSGGNEQFF.

This chain connects TRBV7-2 to TRBJ1-5; 7 bases line up with TRBD1. V was clipped by 1 base and J by 7 bases; unmatched bases: 7. The CDR3 loop spans 15 amino acids. Germline CDR1 is SGHTA and CDR2 is FQGNSA. The CDR3 DNA reads TGTGCCAGCAGCTTAGACAGGGGCGTCTTGCAGCCCCAGCATTTT. This sequence encodes CASSLDRGVLQPQHF.

The V gene is TRBV30, the J gene TRBJ2-2, with D hard to call. The CDR3 is made up of 12 amino acids. Germline CDR1 reads GTSNPN; CDR2 reads SVGIG (reference sequence). Between the trimmed V and J ends, which lost 4 bases and 1 base, there was a span of 4 bases. The CDR3: CAWTGNTGELFF. CDR3 nucleotides: TGTGCCTGGACAGGGAACACCGGGGAGCTGTTTTTT. Filled out from reference TRBV30 and TRBJ2-2, the complete variable domain reads SQTIHQWPATLVQPVGSPLSLECTVEGTSNPNLYWYRQAAGRGLQLLFYSVGIGQISSEVPQNLSASRPQDRQFILSSKKLLLSDSGFYLCAWTGNTGELFFGEGSRLTVL.

V gene TRBV6-2 or TRBV6-3 combines with J gene TRBJ2-5, with 8 bases lining up with TRBD1. Germline V gives CDR1 MNHEY, CDR2 SVGEGT. The V and J ends lost 4 bases and 2 bases, in that order; junction bases with no gene match: 6. The CDR3 spans 15 residues. The CDR3 nucleotides read TGTGCCAGCAGTTCTGGGACAGGCTCTCAAGAGACCCAGTACTTC. This gives the protein CASSSGTGSQETQYF.

The chain links TRBV4-2 to TRBJ1-1; D unresolved. The CDR3 has 17 amino acids. Trimming left V 2 bases short and J 2 bases short, with 18 bases between. In germline, CDR1 is LGHNA, CDR2 YNFKEQ. Written as DNA, the CDR3 is TGTGCCAGCAGCCAAATCTTAAGGGTTGGAGGTAACACTGAAGCTTTCTTT. Translated, it gives CASSQILRVGGNTEAFF.

This chain links TRBV12-3 or TRBV12-4 with TRBJ1-1; the D gene is possibly TRBD1 (5 bases). The CDR3 totals 11 residues. V lost 8 bases to trimming and J lost 7 bases, with 11 bases between them. CDR3 sequence reads: CASGRAGEAFF. DNA of the CDR3: TGTGCCAGCGGCAGGGCCGGTGAAGCTTTCTTT.

The rearrangement joins TRBV27 to TRBJ2-7, with 9 bases that match TRBD1. After removal of 6 bases from V and 3 bases from J, the junction contained 9 bases not matched to a gene. CDR1 MNHEY and CDR2 SMNVEV come from the germline V gene (reference sequence). CDR3 length: 15 amino acids. CDR3 coding DNA: TGTGCCAGCAGGAAACCGGGACAGGGAGTCTACGAGCAGTACTTC. Translated, it gives CASRKPGQGVYEQYF.

The CDR3 spells CASSGQGAGASPLHF. For the CDR3, the DNA is TGTGCCAGCAGTGGACAGGGGGCAGGTGCTTCACCCCTCCACTTT. This chain connects TRBV2 to TRBJ1-6, with 10 bases matching TRBD1. The CDR3 runs to 15 residues. Germline CDR1 reads SNHLY; CDR2 reads FYNNEI. The V and J ends lost 4 bases and 9 bases, in that order; junction bases with no gene match: 6.

The chain couples TRBV9 to TRBJ1-2; a possible D gene is TRBD1 (5 bases). CDR1 is SGDLS, CDR2 YYNGEE, per germline. The CDR3 length is 16 residues. Trimming took off 0 bases at V and 3 bases at J, with 15 bases between the two ends. CDR3 nucleotides: TGTGCCAGCAGCGTAGGGTCGCTTGGCAGGGACTATGGCTACACCTTC. Protein product: CASSVGSLGRDYGYTF.

This rearrangement joins TRBV4-2 to TRBJ2-1; possible D gene TRBD1, 5 bases. V gave up 6 bases and J gave up 1 base, with 10 bases separating them. The germline V gene has CDR1 LGHNA and CDR2 YNFKEQ. The CDR3 is 14 residues long. Here the CDR3 DNA reads TGTGCCAGCAGGTCACAGGATTCCTACAATGAGCAGTTCTTC. It encodes CASRSQDSYNEQFF.

V and J are TRBV13 and TRBJ1-5; D ambiguous. Trimming removed 0 bases at V and 7 bases at J, with 13 bases between. Germline assignment: CDR1 PRHDT and CDR2 FYEKMQ (reference sequence). The CDR3 consists of 15 residues. In DNA, the CDR3 is TGTGCCAGCAGCTTAGGGCGGGGAAGAGGGCAGCCCCAGCATTTT. It yields the protein CASSLGRGRGQPQHF.